Below, 14 T cell receptor beta chains from the same sample are listed, as sequenced in a study of cytomegalovirus exposure and HLA in healthy donors. The PCR was carried out with 60 Vbeta primers and 13 Jbeta primers. Sequencing used immunoSEQ multiplex PCR; TCRdb keeps in-frame clones, though not all of them. The table includes about 180,000 clones, 77% detected once. Sequencing was performed on PBMCs. The origin of the receptors is a man between 18 and 29 years old in good health and CMV-seronegative.

The chain couples TRBV6-1 to TRBJ1-1; the D gene is possibly TRBD1 (5 bases). The CDR3 spans 13 residues. V was shortened by 5 bases and J by 8 bases, with 15 bases between the two germline ends. The germline CDR1 and CDR2 sequences are MNHNS and SASEGT. CDR3 sequence: CASSSGSDGEAFF. The CDR3 DNA is TGTGCCAGCAGTTCAGGGTCTGACGGGGAAGCTTTCTTT.

V gene TRBV9 combines with J gene TRBJ2-3; no clear D gene. V lost 0 bases to trimming and J lost 1 base, with 6 bases between them. The CDR3 covers 14 residues. Germline CDR1 SGDLS, CDR2 YYNGEE. CDR3 coding DNA: TGTGCCAGCAGCGTAGATATAGGCACAGATACGCAGTATTTT. Translated: CASSVDIGTDTQYF.

In its sample, this clone was seen a few times. The chain combines TRBV2 with TRBJ2-7, with TRBD1 matching 7 bases. V gave up 6 bases and J gave up 4 bases; unmatched junction bases: 9. This CDR3 region has 14 residues. Germline V gives CDR1 SNHLY, CDR2 FYNNEI. CDR3 sequence reads: CASSAGTETYEQYF. The CDR3 bases are TGTGCCAGCAGCGCCGGGACAGAGACTTACGAGCAGTACTTC. Complete variable domain (other parts from reference TRBV2 and TRBJ2-7): EPEVTQTPSHQVTQMGQEVILRCVPISNHLYFYWYRQILGQKVEFLVSFYNNEISEKSEIFDDQFSVERPDGSNFTLKIRSTKLEDSAMYFCASSAGTETYEQYFGPGTRLTVT.

The chain carries TRBV19 and TRBJ2-3, with D possibly TRBD2 on 6 matching bases. The CDR3 is made up of 15 amino acids. CDR1 LNHDA and CDR2 SQIVND come from the germline V gene (reference sequence). V was cut by 7 bases and J by 7 bases, with 21 bases left in between. This CDR3 reads CASTAGMGGGYTQYF. CDR3 in DNA: TGTGCCAGTACGGCGGGAATGGGTGGAGGATATACGCAGTATTTT.

The gene calls are TRBV28 and TRBJ2-7; the match to TRBD2 covers 8 bases. Germline CDR1 MDHEN, CDR2 SYDVKM. The CDR3 is made up of 15 amino acids. Losses at the gene ends were 6 bases for V and 4 bases for J; bases not matched to a gene: 11. The CDR3 DNA sequence: TGTGCCAGCAGCGTAAGGGCGGGAGGCCATTACGAGCAGTACTTC. This codes for CASSVRAGGHYEQYF.

The rearrangement uses TRBV2 and TRBJ2-7, with D possibly matching TRBD1 (6 bases). The CDR3 is 17 amino acids. The V gene's germline CDR1 is SNHLY and CDR2 FYNNEI. Between the trimmed V and J ends, which lost 5 bases and 3 bases, there was a span of 23 bases. The CDR3 nucleotides are TGTGCCAGCAGTCCCCCCCAGACAGGTGAAGGACTCTACGAGCAGTACTTC. Its translation is CASSPPQTGEGLYEQYF.

The V call is TRBV7-3, the J call TRBJ2-5, with 7 bases aligning to TRBD1. V shed 10 bases and J 5 bases; nucleotides not matched to a gene: 13. Germline-derived CDR1 and CDR2 are SGHTA and FQGTGA. This CDR3 comprises 14 residues. This CDR3 is CAIGRDSHGETQYF. In DNA, the CDR3 is TGTGCCATCGGTAGGGACAGTCATGGGGAGACCCAGTACTTC. Combining the CDR3 with reference TRBV7-3 and TRBJ2-5 gives the whole variable domain GAGVSQTPSNKVTEKGKYVELRCDPISGHTALYWYRQSLGQGPEFLIYFQGTGAADDSGLPNDRFFAVRPEGSVSTLKIQRTERGDSAVYLCAIGRDSHGETQYFGPGTRLLVL.

The chain has TRBV30 and TRBJ1-1; D is unresolved. This CDR3 region has 12 residues. Trimming took 2 bases from V and 3 from J, leaving 7 bases between them. Germline-derived CDR1 and CDR2 are GTSNPN and SVGIG (reference sequence). The CDR3 DNA reads TGTGCCTGGAGTCTCCCTTACACTGAAGCTTTCTTT. Residues: CAWSLPYTEAFF.

This clone was detected a few times. The chain employs TRBV7-9 and TRBJ1-6; 7 bases agree with TRBD1. In germline, CDR1 is SEHNR, CDR2 FQNEAQ (reference sequence). With 1 base clipped from V and 14 bases from J, the junction kept 11 bases outside the gene matches. The CDR3 totals 15 residues. The DNA of the CDR3 is TGTGCCAGCAGCTTAGGTGACAGGGCGCCTGTGGCCCTCCACTTT. Encoded protein: CASSLGDRAPVALHF.

Concerning this clone: The junction does not match germline at one end; this may be a read error. This chain uses TRBV7-7 with TRBJ2-1, with TRBD2 identical over 10 bases. The CDR3 extends over 15 amino acids. CDR1 SSHAT and CDR2 FNYEAQ come from the germline V gene (reference sequence). The CDR3 region is CASSFGLAGVDEQFF. DNA for the CDR3: TGTGCTAGCAGCTTCGGCCTAGCGGGAGTAGATGAGCAGTTCTTC. Filled out from reference TRBV7-7 and TRBJ2-1, the complete variable domain reads GAGVSQSPRYKVTKRGQDVTLRCDPISSHATLYWYQQALGQGPEFLTYFNYEAQPDKSGLPSDRFSAERPEGSISTLTIQRTEQRDSAMYRCASSFGLAGVDEQFFGPGTRLTVL.

J is TRBJ2-7 and V is TRBV7-2, with D tentatively TRBD1 (5 bases). Between the trimmed V and J ends, which lost 10 bases and 6 bases, there was a span of 19 bases. Per the germline V gene, CDR1 is SGHTA and CDR2 is FQGNSA. The CDR3 loop spans 13 amino acids. DNA for the CDR3: TGTGCCACCTCCGCAGGGTCGGGTCTCGAGCAGTACTTC. Amino acid sequence: CATSAGSGLEQYF.

This chain connects TRBV6-1 to TRBJ2-3, with TRBD1 matching over 8 bases. V lost 6 bases and J lost 2; bases outside the gene matches: 4. CDR3 size: 14 residues. Germline V gene lookup returns CDR1 MNHNS and CDR2 SASEGT. The CDR3 protein is CASRRTGYTDTQYF. CDR3 DNA: TGTGCCAGCAGGAGGACAGGGTACACAGATACGCAGTATTTT.

The chain couples TRBV5-1 to TRBJ1-1, with 7 nucleotides matching TRBD1. This CDR3 is 13 amino acids long. Germline CDR1 reads SGHRS; CDR2 reads YFSETQ. With V trimmed by 4 bases and J by 5 bases, 5 bases remained unmatched. Here the CDR3 reads CASSRDRETEAFF. The CDR3 DNA is TGCGCCAGCAGCCGGGACAGAGAGACTGAAGCTTTCTTT.

Worth noting for this clone: The junction and the germline gene differ at one end; a read error may be behind it. The chain links TRBV6-5 to TRBJ2-7; a weak D match, TRBD2 (5 bases). Germline CDR1 reads MNHEY; CDR2 reads SVGAGI. CDR3 length: 13 amino acids. The CDR3 bases are TGTGCCAGCAGGTACGATCGGGGTGCGGAGCAGCACTTC. Protein: CASRYDRGAEQHF.